The 13 T cell receptor beta chains below come from one sample, sequenced in a study of T cells in Graves' hyperthyroidism and ophthalmopathy. It was RNA transcripts that yielded the amplified TCR beta CDR3 regions. With the HTBI primer set, the TCR CDR3 went through a first round of RT-PCR. Each CDR3 protein gets one entry after TCRdb re-called the multiplex PCR reads with MiXCR. This table has 350,000 to 400,000 distinct CDR3 sequences, over 15% appearing once. Specimen: blood. These receptors were obtained from a young woman with Graves' hyperthyroidism.

The chain is built from TRBV11-2 and TRBJ2-5, with D perhaps matching TRBD1 or TRBD2 (5 bases each). Germline V gene lookup returns CDR1 SGHAT and CDR2 FQNNGV. Trimming took 0 bases from V and 5 from J, leaving 10 bases between them. The CDR3 length is 14 residues. The DNA for the CDR3 is TGTGCCAGCAGCTTAGACTGGGGGTCTGAGACCCAGTACTTC. Its translation: CASSLDWGSETQYF.

At least ten counts were recorded for this clonotype. The V call is TRBV6-5, the J call TRBJ1-1, with TRBD1 as a possible D gene (5 bases). Germline assignment: CDR1 MNHEY and CDR2 SVGAGI. The V gene lost 6 bases and the J gene lost 1 base, with 15 bases spanning the gap. The CDR3 consists of 15 residues. This CDR3 reads CASRRDRIENTEAFF. The CDR3, as DNA: TGTGCCAGCAGGAGGGACCGGATCGAGAACACTGAAGCTTTCTTT.

There are many counts of this clonotype. The chain combines TRBV12-3 or TRBV12-4 with TRBJ1-2; D not certain. The length of the CDR3 is 12 residues. V lost 6 bases to trimming and J lost 4 bases, with 9 bases between them. In nucleotides, the CDR3 is TGTGCCAGCAGAGGTCGGTTCTATGGCTACACCTTC. This sequence encodes CASRGRFYGYTF.

In this sample, this clonotype turned up many times. This chain uses TRBV18 with TRBJ2-7; the match to TRBD1 covers 9 bases. CDR1 KGHSH and CDR2 LQKENI come from the germline V gene. The V and J ends lost 4 bases and 5 bases, in that order; junction bases with no gene match: 6. The CDR3 has 14 amino acids. The CDR3 protein is CASSLTTGGDEQYF. The DNA for the CDR3 is TGTGCCAGCTCACTAACGACAGGGGGGGACGAGCAGTACTTC.

CDR3 protein: CASSQVSNTEAFF. For the CDR3, the DNA is TGTGCCAGCAGCCAAGTGTCTAACACTGAAGCTTTCTTT. The chain joins TRBV3-1 to TRBJ1-1; D gene unclear. CDR1 and CDR2 from the germline V gene are LGHDT and YNNKEL (reference sequence). V dropped 1 base and J dropped 2 bases, with 5 bases sitting between them. This CDR3 is 13 amino acids long.

As to this clonotype: A junction boundary mismatches the germline segment, possibly from a read error. V is TRBV6-1 and J is TRBJ2-7; D is uncertain. Germline CDR1 reads MNHNS; CDR2 reads SASEGT. The CDR3 has 15 amino acids. The DNA of the CDR3 is TGTGCCAGCAGTGAAGCCTCGGTAGTCTCTTACGATCAGTACTTC. Amino acid sequence: CASSEASVVSYDQYF.

This chain connects TRBV6-1 to TRBJ2-2, with 8 bases lining up with TRBD2. Germline CDR1 MNHNS, CDR2 SASEGT. The CDR3 covers 17 residues. The V gene end was trimmed by 4 bases and the J gene end by 5 bases; junction bases not matched to a gene: 12. The CDR3 DNA is TGTGCCAGCAGTGCCCCCCCGGGGGGGGCGCGAACCGGGGAGCTGTTTTTT. Translated, it gives CASSAPPGGARTGELFF.

This clonotype occurred many times. The chain uses TRBV29-1 and TRBJ1-1; no clear D gene. The germline V gene has CDR1 SQVTM and CDR2 ANQGSEA. V gave up 4 bases and J gave up 7 bases, with 19 bases separating them. This CDR3 has 14 amino acids. CDR3 protein: CSVALRAPKVEAFF. CDR3 nucleotide sequence: TGCAGCGTTGCCCTCCGCGCCCCCAAAGTTGAAGCTTTCTTT.

Turning to this clonotype: No conserved phenylalanine or tryptophan ends this CDR3, so it is likely a read error. The chain recombines TRBV28 with TRBJ1-2; D remains ambiguous. Trimming pared 8 bases from V and 4 bases from J, leaving 14 bases between. Germline-derived CDR1 and CDR2 are MDHEN and SYDVKM. The CDR3 covers 13 residues. CDR3 sequence: CASSRAGSYGYTS. The CDR3 DNA follows: TGTGCCAGCTCAAGGGCCGGATCCTATGGCTACACCTCC.

This clonotype was detected ten times or more. V and J are TRBV28 and TRBJ2-5, with 9 nucleotides matching TRBD1. CDR3 length: 15 amino acids. V dropped 7 bases and J dropped 5; count of bases not matched to a gene: 11. Germline values: CDR1 MDHEN, CDR2 SYDVKM. The CDR3 region is CASTRPGTGWETQYF. As DNA, the CDR3 is TGTGCCAGCACCCGCCCCGGGACAGGGTGGGAGACCCAGTACTTC.

At least ten counts were recorded for this clonotype. This could be a read error, since a much larger clone is one nucleotide away. CDR3 region: CASSLDSSEAFF. CDR3 DNA: TGCGCCAGCAGCCTTGACAGTTCCGAAGCTTTCTTT. The chain is built from TRBV5-1 and TRBJ1-1; TRBD1 might be the D (5 bases). The V gene's germline CDR1 is SGHRS and CDR2 YFSETQ. V was pared by 4 bases and J by 8 bases, with 12 bases between. CDR3 size: 12 residues. Looking up the rest from reference TRBV5-1 and TRBJ1-1 gives the full variable domain: KAGVTQTPRYLIKTRGQQVTLSCSPISGHRSVSWYQQTPGQGLQFLFEYFSETQRNKGNFPGRFSGRQFSNSRSEMNVSTLELGDSALYLCASSLDSSEAFFGQGTRLTVV.

This clonotype came up a few times. Possible read error: a much larger clone is one base away. The chain links TRBV29-1 to TRBJ2-7; D unresolved. The CDR3 is made up of 12 amino acids. Germline V gene lookup returns CDR1 SQVTM and CDR2 ANQGSEA. The CDR3 here is CSVGGRSYELYF. The CDR3 DNA follows: TGCAGCGTTGGGGGTAGGTCCTACGAGCTGTACTTC.

This clonotype appeared many times. This chain uses TRBV11-1 with TRBJ2-7; D gene ambiguous. CDR1 and CDR2 (germline): SGHAT, FQDESV (reference sequence). This CDR3 comprises 13 residues. Trimming shortened V by 5 bases and J by 3 bases, and 11 bases separated the two germline ends. CDR3 sequence reads: CASSRLTYYEQYF. The CDR3 nucleotides are TGTGCCAGCAGCCGACTGACTTACTACGAGCAGTACTTC. The full variable domain, in which reference TRBV11-1 and TRBJ2-7 provide the parts outside the CDR3, is EAEVAQSPRYKITEKSQAVAFWCDPISGHATLYWYRQILGQGPELLVQFQDESVVDDSQLPKDRFSAERLKGVDSTLKIQPAELGDSAMYLCASSRLTYYEQYFGPGTRLTVT.